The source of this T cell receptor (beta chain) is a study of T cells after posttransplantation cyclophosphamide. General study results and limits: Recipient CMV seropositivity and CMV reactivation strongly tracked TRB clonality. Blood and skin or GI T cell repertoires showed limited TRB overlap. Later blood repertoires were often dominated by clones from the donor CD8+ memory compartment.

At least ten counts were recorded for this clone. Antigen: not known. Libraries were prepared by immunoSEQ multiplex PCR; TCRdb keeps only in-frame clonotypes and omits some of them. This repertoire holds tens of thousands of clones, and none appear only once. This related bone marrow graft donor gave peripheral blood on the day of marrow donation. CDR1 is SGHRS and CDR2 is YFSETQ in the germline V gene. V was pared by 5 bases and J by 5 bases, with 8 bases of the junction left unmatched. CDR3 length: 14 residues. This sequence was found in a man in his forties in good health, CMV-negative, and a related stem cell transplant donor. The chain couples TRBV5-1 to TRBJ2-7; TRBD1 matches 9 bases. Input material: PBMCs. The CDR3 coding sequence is TGCGCCAGCAGAAGAGGACAGGGGCCAGACGAGCAGTACTTC. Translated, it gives CASRRGQGPDEQYF.